These 32 T cell receptor beta chains were sequenced from one sample in a study of beta chain features in type 1 diabetes. Every bit of the isolated RNA underwent reverse transcription, so sequencing read expressed TCRB transcripts. TCRdb's table, derived via immunoSEQ multiplex PCR, lists solely in-frame clones and lacks some. The repertoire consists of some 220,000 clones, with 11% occurring once and the leading ten covering 1% to 1.5%. The sequencing input was central memory CD4+ T cells from blood. These receptors were obtained from a man in his late teens or twenties in good health.

This clone was found a few times. This sequence joins TRBV29-1 and TRBJ2-7; TRBD2 matches 11 bases. The CDR3 contains 14 residues. Germline V lookup: CDR1 SQVTM, CDR2 ANQGSEA. V shed 4 bases and J 0 bases; nucleotides not matched to a gene: 2. The CDR3 DNA reads as TGCAGCGTTGTAACTAGCGGGAGCTCCTACGAGCAGTACTTC. Its protein is CSVVTSGSSYEQYF.

V gene TRBV7-9 combines with J gene TRBJ2-7; D possibly uses TRBD1 or TRBD2 (5 bases each). This CDR3 region has 15 residues. V gave up 5 bases and J gave up 3 bases, with 17 bases separating them. Germline CDR1 and CDR2: SEHNR and FQNEAQ (reference sequence). CDR3 DNA sequence: TGTGCCAGCAGCGTCGGGAATAGCGACAGCTACGAGCAGTACTTC. This codes for CASSVGNSDSYEQYF. The variable domain in full, with the rest retrieved from reference TRBV7-9 and TRBJ2-7, is DTGVSQNPRHKITKRGQNVTFRCDPISEHNRLYWYRQTLGQGPEFLTYFQNEAQLEKSRLLSDRFSAERPKGSFSTLEIQRTEQGDSAMYLCASSVGNSDSYEQYFGPGTRLTVT.

The chain combines TRBV27 with TRBJ1-2; D unclear. Per the germline V gene, CDR1 is MNHEY and CDR2 is SMNVEV (reference sequence). The length of the CDR3 is 14 residues. V was trimmed by 5 bases and J by 1 base, leaving 11 bases between them. The CDR3 coding sequence is TGTGCCAGCAGTCTAAAGGGAGGTAACTATGGCTACACCTTC. It specifies CASSLKGGNYGYTF.

V is TRBV28 and J is TRBJ2-5, with D maybe TRBD1 (6 bases). V shed 5 bases and J shed 1 base, with 11 bases lying between them. CDR3 length: 14 amino acids. The V gene's germline CDR1 is MDHEN and CDR2 SYDVKM. CDR3 in amino acids: CASSGQQIQETQYF. DNA for the CDR3: TGTGCCAGCAGTGGACAGCAAATCCAAGAGACCCAGTACTTC.

This clone has more than one count but fewer than ten. CDR3 region: CSAGWGQGSAQYF. In DNA, the CDR3 is TGCAGCGCCGGGTGGGGACAGGGGTCCGCCCAGTACTTC. The V gene is TRBV29-1, the J gene TRBJ2-5; 10 positions agree with TRBD1. This CDR3 has 13 amino acids. Looked up from germline, CDR1 is SQVTM and CDR2 is ANQGSEA. V gave up 7 bases and J gave up 9 bases; unmatched junction bases: 11.

The chain uses TRBV9 and TRBJ2-1; TRBD2 might be the D (6 bases). The CDR3 consists of 14 residues. Germline V lookup: CDR1 SGDLS, CDR2 YYNGEE. Trimming pared 0 bases from V and 9 bases from J, leaving 13 bases between. Written as DNA, the CDR3 is TGTGCCAGCAGCGTAGCGTCACTAGCTATTGAGCAGTTCTTC. Amino acid sequence: CASSVASLAIEQFF.

This clone was seen ten or more times. The CDR3 spells CAISAQGGTEAFF. CDR3 nucleotides: TGTGCCATCAGTGCCCAGGGGGGTACTGAAGCTTTCTTT. J is TRBJ1-1 and V is TRBV10-3; TRBD1 agrees at 7 bases. This CDR3 is built from 13 residues. The junction had 4 bases not matched to a gene; V was cut back by 4 bases and J by 5 bases. The germline gives CDR1 ENHRY, CDR2 SYGVKD.

This clone was counted between two and nine times. The chain joins TRBV11-3 to TRBJ2-1; possibly TRBD2 for D (5 bases). V lost 0 bases to trimming and J lost 0 bases, with 6 bases between them. This CDR3 spans 15 amino acids. CDR1 is SGHNT and CDR2 is YENEEA in the germline V gene. The CDR3 DNA is TGTGCCAGCAGCTTAGATCGGGGCTCCTACAATGAGCAGTTCTTC. It is translated as CASSLDRGSYNEQFF.

This clone occurred a few times. V and J are TRBV14 and TRBJ2-1, with no clear D. Deletions cut 0 bases from V and 9 bases from J, with 9 bases between. Germline loops: CDR1 SGHDN, CDR2 FVKESK. The CDR3 spans 13 residues. The CDR3 nucleotides read TGTGCCAGCAGCCAAGACCCCTGGGGTGAGCAGTTCTTC. It specifies CASSQDPWGEQFF. The variable domain in full, completed from reference TRBV14 and TRBJ2-1, reads EAGVTQFPSHSVIEKGQTVTLRCDPISGHDNLYWYRRVMGKEIKFLLHFVKESKQDESGMPNNRFLAERTGGTYSTLKVQPAELEDSGVYFCASSQDPWGEQFFGPGTRLTVL.

This chain uses TRBV27 with TRBJ2-1, with D maybe TRBD1 (6 bases). The CDR3 has 15 amino acids. V was cut by 1 base and J by 10 bases, with 17 bases left in between. CDR1 is MNHEY and CDR2 is SMNVEV in the germline V gene (reference sequence). For the CDR3, the DNA is TGTGCCAGCAGTTTATATGTAGGGGGTCGGGGCGAGCAGTTCTTC. The encoded protein is CASSLYVGGRGEQFF.

This clone has only a few counts. This CDR3 reads CASKTDREFDEQYF. The CDR3 DNA is TGTGCCAGCAAAACGGACAGGGAGTTTGACGAGCAGTACTTC. The chain uses TRBV7-9 and TRBJ2-7, with TRBD1 identical over 8 bases. There are 14 residues in the CDR3. J lost 5 bases, V lost 7 bases, and 10 bases had no gene match. Germline V gene data show CDR1 as SEHNR and CDR2 as FQNEAQ (reference sequence). Full variable domain (remainder filled in from reference TRBV7-9 and TRBJ2-7): DTGVSQNPRHKITKRGQNVTFRCDPISEHNRLYWYRQTLGQGPEFLTYFQNEAQLEKSRLLSDRFSAERPKGSFSTLEIQRTEQGDSAMYLCASKTDREFDEQYFGPGTRLTVT.

Worth noting for this clone: One base separates it from a far larger clone, so it is likely a read error. Other DNA sequences in this sample translate to the same CDR3. The V gene is TRBV7-9, the J gene TRBJ2-6, with 10 bases aligning to TRBD2. Germline lookup yields CDR1 SEHNR and CDR2 FQNEAQ (reference sequence). The V segment lost 1 base and the J segment 0 bases; nucleotides outside the gene matches: 3. There are 18 residues in the CDR3. DNA for the CDR3: TGTGCCAGCAGCTTAGGAGCGGGAGGGCCCTCTGGGGCCAACGTCCTGACTTTC. Residues: CASSLGAGGPSGANVLTF.

The chain links TRBV4-1 to TRBJ1-4, with 7 bases identical to TRBD1. Germline loops: CDR1 MGHRA, CDR2 YSYEKL. With V trimmed by 3 bases and J by 0 bases, 10 bases remained unmatched. There are 18 residues in the CDR3. CDR3 region: CASSQEGTDPATNEKLFF. The CDR3 coding sequence is TGCGCCAGCAGCCAGGAAGGGACAGATCCAGCAACTAATGAAAAACTGTTTTTT.

The gene calls are TRBV25-1 and TRBJ2-1; 9 bases line up with TRBD1. Germline V CDR1 and CDR2: MGHDK, SYGVNS. The CDR3 spans 15 residues. The V and J ends lost 6 bases and 0 bases, in that order; junction bases with no gene match: 3. The CDR3 nucleotides are TGTGCCAGCAGAACGGACAGGGGCTCCTACAATGAGCAGTTCTTC. It yields the protein CASRTDRGSYNEQFF.

The chain has TRBV29-1 and TRBJ1-1; D not certain. There are 11 residues in the CDR3. The germline V gene encodes CDR1 SQVTM and CDR2 ANQGSEA. Trimming cost V 7 bases and J 1 base, with 7 bases left between them. CDR3: CSGLRNTEAFF. The CDR3 DNA is TGCAGCGGTCTCAGGAACACTGAAGCTTTCTTT.

This chain links TRBV28 with TRBJ2-7, with 8 nucleotides matching TRBD1. CDR1 and CDR2 from the germline V gene are MDHEN and SYDVKM. The junction had 9 bases not matched to a gene; V was cut back by 4 bases and J by 4 bases. This CDR3 comprises 15 residues. This CDR3 reads CASSYRTGWGYEQYF. The CDR3 bases are TGTGCCAGCAGTTATCGGACAGGGTGGGGGTACGAGCAGTACTTC.

This chain joins TRBV29-1 and TRBJ2-1; 15 bases map to TRBD2. This CDR3 comprises 17 residues. Germline assignment: CDR1 SQVTM and CDR2 ANQGSEA. In nucleotides, the CDR3 is TGCCTCGCCCGGACTAGCGGGAGGGCGAGCTCCTACAATGAGCAGTTCTTC. It is translated as CLARTSGRASSYNEQFF.

J is TRBJ1-5 and V is TRBV7-9; TRBD1 is a possible D gene (5 bases). V shed 5 bases and J shed 6 bases, with 17 bases lying between them. This CDR3 is built from 15 residues. The V gene's germline CDR1 is SEHNR and CDR2 FQNEAQ (reference sequence). CDR3 sequence reads: CASSPPGAGGQPQHF. The CDR3 region has the DNA TGTGCCAGCAGCCCCCCCGGGGCGGGGGGTCAGCCCCAGCATTTT.

The rearrangement joins TRBV29-1 to TRBJ1-2, with D uncertain. This CDR3 has 13 amino acids. Germline values: CDR1 SQVTM, CDR2 ANQGSEA. V lost 6 bases, J lost 3 bases, and 14 bases lay in between. The CDR3 bases are TGCAGCGTGCGCCGGACTGACTACTATGGCTACACCTTC. Translated: CSVRRTDYYGYTF. Full variable domain (rest looked up from reference TRBV29-1 and TRBJ1-2): SAVISQKPSRDICQRGTSLTIQCQVDSQVTMMFWYRQQPGQSLTLIATANQGSEATYESGFVIDKFPISRPNLTFSTLTVSNMSPEDSSIYLCSVRRTDYYGYTFGSGTRLTVV.

This clone was detected a few times. The chain combines TRBV27 with TRBJ2-7; 10 nucleotides match TRBD1. CDR1 MNHEY and CDR2 SMNVEV come from the germline V gene (reference sequence). V lost 5 bases, J lost 6 bases, and 13 bases stayed unmatched. The CDR3 is made up of 16 amino acids. This CDR3 is CASSPRWGQGPVEQYF. CDR3 coding DNA: TGTGCCAGCAGTCCGCGGTGGGGACAGGGGCCAGTCGAGCAGTACTTC.

V usage is TRBV29-1 and J usage is TRBJ2-5; D is possibly TRBD1 (5 bases). Trimming shortened V by 6 bases and J by 1 base, and 15 bases separated the two germline ends. The germline V gene has CDR1 SQVTM and CDR2 ANQGSEA. The CDR3 consists of 14 residues. In DNA form, the CDR3 reads TGCAGCGTCGACAGCAGTCCATTCCAAGAGACCCAGTACTTC. Protein: CSVDSSPFQETQYF. Drawing the rest from reference TRBV29-1 and TRBJ2-5, the complete variable domain is SAVISQKPSRDICQRGTSLTIQCQVDSQVTMMFWYRQQPGQSLTLIATANQGSEATYESGFVIDKFPISRPNLTFSTLTVSNMSPEDSSIYLCSVDSSPFQETQYFGPGTRLLVL.

This clone showed up just a few times. The chain carries TRBV5-1 and TRBJ2-4; D may be TRBD2 (5 bases). Germline-derived CDR1 and CDR2 are SGHRS and YFSETQ. V was cut by 0 bases and J by 2 bases, with 9 bases left in between. There are 15 residues in the CDR3. CDR3 nucleotide sequence: TGCGCCAGCAGCTTGGAAACGGGAACCAAAAACATTCAGTACTTC. This sequence encodes CASSLETGTKNIQYF.

In nucleotides, the CDR3 is TGCGCCAGCAGCTCGGGAGAGGTTCGGTCCTACAATGAGCAGTTCTTC. Translated: CASSSGEVRSYNEQFF. The V gene is TRBV5-1, the J gene TRBJ2-1; weak D call: TRBD2 (6 bases). Germline CDR1 reads SGHRS; CDR2 reads YFSETQ. Between the trimmed V and J ends, which lost 3 bases and 1 base, there was a span of 14 bases. This CDR3 region has 16 residues.

This clone was observed a handful of times. The chain carries TRBV18 and TRBJ2-3; D is possibly TRBD1 (6 bases). V lost 6 bases and J 0 bases, leaving 10 bases between the germline ends. The length of the CDR3 is 14 residues. Germline V gene data show CDR1 as KGHSH and CDR2 as LQKENI. This CDR3 reads CASSQGHSTDTQYF. The CDR3 DNA reads as TGTGCCAGCTCCCAGGGACACAGCACAGATACGCAGTATTTT.

The chain has TRBV7-9 and TRBJ2-7; no definite D call. V lost 5 bases and J 1 base, leaving 12 bases between the germline ends. Germline assignment: CDR1 SEHNR and CDR2 FQNEAQ (reference sequence). CDR3 length: 14 residues. The CDR3 region is CASSISGRSYEQYF. The CDR3 DNA reads as TGTGCCAGCAGCATCTCTGGGCGGTCCTACGAGCAGTACTTC.

This clone turned up a few times. The V call is TRBV12-5, the J call TRBJ2-1; D perhaps matches TRBD1 (6 bases). Trimming took 2 bases from V and 0 from J, leaving 14 bases between them. Germline V gene data show CDR1 as LGHNT and CDR2 as FRNRAP. This CDR3 spans 17 amino acids. CDR3 coding DNA: TGTGCTAGTGGTTTGAAACACAGGGAGAGCTCCTACAATGAGCAGTTCTTC. This encodes CASGLKHRESSYNEQFF.

V usage is TRBV5-1 and J usage is TRBJ2-3; no clear D gene. V lost 0 bases and J lost 4, with 9 bases in between. CDR1 is SGHRS, CDR2 YFSETQ, per germline. The CDR3 consists of 14 residues. The CDR3 coding sequence is TGCGCCAGCAGCTTGGGGGCTGGAGCAGATACGCAGTATTTT. It yields the protein CASSLGAGADTQYF.

The chain links TRBV7-9 to TRBJ2-2, with D hard to call. V shed 6 bases and J shed 7 bases, with 18 bases lying between them. The CDR3 covers 15 residues. Germline V CDR1 and CDR2: SEHNR, FQNEAQ (reference sequence). CDR3 region: CASRNPTGFGGELFF. DNA of the CDR3: TGTGCCAGCAGGAATCCGACTGGCTTTGGCGGGGAGCTGTTTTTT.

A word on this clone: Other nucleotide sequences in the sample specify the same CDR3. The chain is built from TRBV11-2 and TRBJ2-1; D unresolved. V was clipped by 4 bases and J by 10 bases, with 11 bases between them. CDR1 is SGHAT and CDR2 is FQNNGV in the germline V gene. CDR3 length: 12 amino acids. CDR3 protein: CASSSQLYEQFF. Written as DNA, the CDR3 is TGTGCCAGCAGCTCCCAGCTCTACGAGCAGTTCTTC.

This clone appeared a few times. This chain joins TRBV10-3 and TRBJ2-5, with 10 positions matching TRBD2. Trimming at V came to 9 bases and at J to 3 bases, leaving 4 bases not matched to a gene. The CDR3 is made up of 13 amino acids. Germline-derived CDR1 and CDR2 are ENHRY and SYGVKD. In DNA, the CDR3 is TGTGCCATTGGGACTAGCGTAGAAGAGACCCAGTACTTC. Amino acid sequence: CAIGTSVEETQYF.

This clone was found many times. Other DNA sequences of this sample code for an identical CDR3. The J gene is TRBJ2-2, the V gene TRBV7-9, with D possibly TRBD2 on 5 matching bases. Germline CDR1 SEHNR, CDR2 FQNEAQ (reference sequence). Trimming pared 5 bases from V and 4 bases from J, leaving 20 bases between. CDR3 length equals 17 residues. Here the CDR3 reads CASSGQRSREATGELFF. CDR3 bases: TGTGCCAGCAGCGGTCAGCGTAGTCGGGAAGCCACCGGGGAGCTGTTTTTT.

This clone was recorded a few times. The genes are TRBV19 and TRBJ1-1; unclear D gene. V was trimmed by 3 bases and J by 5 bases, leaving 4 bases between them. The CDR3 spans 11 residues. In germline, CDR1 is LNHDA, CDR2 SQIVND (reference sequence). CDR3 amino acids: CASSMATEAFF. CDR3 bases: TGTGCCAGTAGTATGGCAACTGAAGCTTTCTTT.